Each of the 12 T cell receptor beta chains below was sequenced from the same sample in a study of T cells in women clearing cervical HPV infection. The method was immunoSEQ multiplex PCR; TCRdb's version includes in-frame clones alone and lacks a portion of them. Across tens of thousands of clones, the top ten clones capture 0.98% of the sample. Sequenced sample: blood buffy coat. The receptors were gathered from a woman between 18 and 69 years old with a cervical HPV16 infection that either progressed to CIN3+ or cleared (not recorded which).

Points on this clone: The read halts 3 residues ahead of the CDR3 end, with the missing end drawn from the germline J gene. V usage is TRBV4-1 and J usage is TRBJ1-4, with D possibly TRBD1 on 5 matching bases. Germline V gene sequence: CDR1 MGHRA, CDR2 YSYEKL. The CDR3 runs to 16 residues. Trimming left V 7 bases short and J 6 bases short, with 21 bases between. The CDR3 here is CASTFQGAASDEKLFF. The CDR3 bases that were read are TGCGCCAGCACTTTTCAAGGGGCGGCTTCTGATGAAAAA.

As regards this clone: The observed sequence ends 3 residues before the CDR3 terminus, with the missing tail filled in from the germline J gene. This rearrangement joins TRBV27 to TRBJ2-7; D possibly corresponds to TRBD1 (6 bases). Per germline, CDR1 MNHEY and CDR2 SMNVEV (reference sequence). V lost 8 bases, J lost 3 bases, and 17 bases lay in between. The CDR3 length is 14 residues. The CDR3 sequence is CASAVQGKDYEQYF. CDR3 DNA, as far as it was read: TGTGCCAGCGCTGTCCAGGGGAAGGACTACGAG.

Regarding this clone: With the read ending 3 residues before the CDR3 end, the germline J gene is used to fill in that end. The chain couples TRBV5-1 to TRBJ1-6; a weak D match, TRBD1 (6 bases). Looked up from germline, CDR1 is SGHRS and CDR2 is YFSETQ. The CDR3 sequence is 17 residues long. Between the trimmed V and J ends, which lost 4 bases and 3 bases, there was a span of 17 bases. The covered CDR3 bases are TGCGCCAGCAGCCCCGGACAGAAGCACCTCTATAATTCACCC. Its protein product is CASSPGQKHLYNSP. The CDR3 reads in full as CASSPGQKHLYNSPLHF.

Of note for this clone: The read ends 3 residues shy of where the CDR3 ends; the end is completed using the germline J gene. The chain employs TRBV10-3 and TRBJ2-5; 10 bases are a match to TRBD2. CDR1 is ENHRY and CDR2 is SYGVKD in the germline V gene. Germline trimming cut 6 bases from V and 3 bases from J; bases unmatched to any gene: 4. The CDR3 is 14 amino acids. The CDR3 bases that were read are TGTGCCATCAGAAGCGGGGGGGCCGAAGAGACC. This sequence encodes CAIRSGGAEET. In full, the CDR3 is CAIRSGGAEETQYF.

The part of the CDR3 DNA that was read is TGTGCCACAAACAGAGAGTTCGATACG. Translating it yields CATNREFDT. The CDR3 in its entirety is CATNREFDTQYF. The rearrangement joins TRBV24-1 to TRBJ2-3, with D unresolved. The read is 3 residues too short to cover the CDR3 end, so that end is filled in from the germline J gene. The CDR3 is made up of 12 amino acids. Trimming removed 10 bases from V and 6 bases from J, with 13 bases in between. Germline loops: CDR1 KGHDR, CDR2 SFDVKD.

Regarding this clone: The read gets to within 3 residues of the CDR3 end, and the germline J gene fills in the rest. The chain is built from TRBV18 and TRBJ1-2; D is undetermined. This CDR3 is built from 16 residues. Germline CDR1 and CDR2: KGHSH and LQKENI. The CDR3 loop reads CASSPTDQGSYNDYTF. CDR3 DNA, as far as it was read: TGTGCCAGCTCACCGACTGACCAAGGCTCCTACAATGAC.

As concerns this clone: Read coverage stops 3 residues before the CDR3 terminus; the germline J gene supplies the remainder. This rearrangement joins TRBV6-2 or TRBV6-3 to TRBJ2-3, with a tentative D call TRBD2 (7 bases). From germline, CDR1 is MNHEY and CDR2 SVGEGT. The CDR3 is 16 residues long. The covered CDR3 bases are TGTGCCAGCAGTACCCCTGGCGGGGGCGGCAATCAGCCG. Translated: CASSTPGGGGNQP. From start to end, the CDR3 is CASSTPGGGGNQPQYF.

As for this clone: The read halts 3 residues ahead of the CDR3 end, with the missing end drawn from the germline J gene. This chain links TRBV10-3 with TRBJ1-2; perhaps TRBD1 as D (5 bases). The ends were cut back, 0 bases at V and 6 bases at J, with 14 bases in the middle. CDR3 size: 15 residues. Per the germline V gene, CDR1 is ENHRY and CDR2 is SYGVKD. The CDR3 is CAISESVLDTNGYTF. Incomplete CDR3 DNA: TGTGCCATCAGTGAGTCGGTCCTGGACACAAATGGC.

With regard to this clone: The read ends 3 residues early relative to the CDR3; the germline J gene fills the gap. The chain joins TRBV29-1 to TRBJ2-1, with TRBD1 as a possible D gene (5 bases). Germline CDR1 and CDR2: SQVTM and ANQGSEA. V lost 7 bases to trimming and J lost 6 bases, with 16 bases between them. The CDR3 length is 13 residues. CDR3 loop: CSAPAREGNEQFF. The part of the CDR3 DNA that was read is TGCAGCGCACCGGCCAGGGAAGGCAATGAG.

CDR3 loop: CASSDAGVDTQYF. CDR3 DNA (partial): TGTGCCAGCAGTGACGCGGGGGTTGATACG. The chain is built from TRBV6-1 and TRBJ2-3; 7 bases match TRBD2. The read terminates 3 residues before the CDR3 end, so the remaining end is supplied by the germline J gene. V was clipped by 3 bases and J by 6 bases; unmatched bases: 3. The CDR3 has 13 amino acids. Per germline, CDR1 MNHNS and CDR2 SASEGT.

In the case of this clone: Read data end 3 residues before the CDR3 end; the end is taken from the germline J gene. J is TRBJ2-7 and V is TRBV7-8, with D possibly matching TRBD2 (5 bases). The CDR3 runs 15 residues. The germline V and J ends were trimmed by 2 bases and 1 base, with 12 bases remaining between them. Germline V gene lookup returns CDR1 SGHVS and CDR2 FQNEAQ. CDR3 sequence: CASSLFSGTSYEQYF. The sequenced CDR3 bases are TGTGCCAGCAGCTTATTCAGCGGCACGTCCTACGAG.

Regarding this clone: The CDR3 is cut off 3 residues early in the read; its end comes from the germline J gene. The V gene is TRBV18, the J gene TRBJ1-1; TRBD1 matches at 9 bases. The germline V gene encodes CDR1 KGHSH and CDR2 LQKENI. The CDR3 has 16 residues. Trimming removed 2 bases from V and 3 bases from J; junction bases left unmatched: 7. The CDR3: CASSPSLTGGDTEAFF. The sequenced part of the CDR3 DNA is TGTGCCAGCTCACCATCCCTGACAGGGGGAGACACTGAA.